In this sample, the clone carrying this T cell receptor beta chain turned up once. The V and J ends lost 8 bases and 7 bases, in that order; junction bases with no gene match: 12. The length of the CDR3 is 15 residues. CDR1 and CDR2 (germline): MNHEY, SMNVEV (reference sequence). This entry belongs to a study of cytomegalovirus exposure and HLA in healthy donors. Study-wide context: Findings of an earlier analysis included some 110 million unique TCR beta sequences from some 180 million T cells.

PCR used 60 Vbeta primers and 13 Jbeta primers. The repertoire was sequenced with immunoSEQ multiplex PCR; TCRdb's copy has only in-frame clones and lacks some. The sample consists of around 230,000 clones, 70% to 90% of them appearing once. This sequence originates from a girl aged 2 to 10 in good health and CMV-seronegative. The sequenced sample consisted of PBMCs. The chain uses TRBV27 and TRBJ1-5; 9 bases are shared with TRBD1. CDR3 DNA sequence: TGTGCCAGCGGTTGGACAGGGGCTGTGACCCAGCCCCAGCATTTT. Encoded protein: CASGWTGAVTQPQHF.